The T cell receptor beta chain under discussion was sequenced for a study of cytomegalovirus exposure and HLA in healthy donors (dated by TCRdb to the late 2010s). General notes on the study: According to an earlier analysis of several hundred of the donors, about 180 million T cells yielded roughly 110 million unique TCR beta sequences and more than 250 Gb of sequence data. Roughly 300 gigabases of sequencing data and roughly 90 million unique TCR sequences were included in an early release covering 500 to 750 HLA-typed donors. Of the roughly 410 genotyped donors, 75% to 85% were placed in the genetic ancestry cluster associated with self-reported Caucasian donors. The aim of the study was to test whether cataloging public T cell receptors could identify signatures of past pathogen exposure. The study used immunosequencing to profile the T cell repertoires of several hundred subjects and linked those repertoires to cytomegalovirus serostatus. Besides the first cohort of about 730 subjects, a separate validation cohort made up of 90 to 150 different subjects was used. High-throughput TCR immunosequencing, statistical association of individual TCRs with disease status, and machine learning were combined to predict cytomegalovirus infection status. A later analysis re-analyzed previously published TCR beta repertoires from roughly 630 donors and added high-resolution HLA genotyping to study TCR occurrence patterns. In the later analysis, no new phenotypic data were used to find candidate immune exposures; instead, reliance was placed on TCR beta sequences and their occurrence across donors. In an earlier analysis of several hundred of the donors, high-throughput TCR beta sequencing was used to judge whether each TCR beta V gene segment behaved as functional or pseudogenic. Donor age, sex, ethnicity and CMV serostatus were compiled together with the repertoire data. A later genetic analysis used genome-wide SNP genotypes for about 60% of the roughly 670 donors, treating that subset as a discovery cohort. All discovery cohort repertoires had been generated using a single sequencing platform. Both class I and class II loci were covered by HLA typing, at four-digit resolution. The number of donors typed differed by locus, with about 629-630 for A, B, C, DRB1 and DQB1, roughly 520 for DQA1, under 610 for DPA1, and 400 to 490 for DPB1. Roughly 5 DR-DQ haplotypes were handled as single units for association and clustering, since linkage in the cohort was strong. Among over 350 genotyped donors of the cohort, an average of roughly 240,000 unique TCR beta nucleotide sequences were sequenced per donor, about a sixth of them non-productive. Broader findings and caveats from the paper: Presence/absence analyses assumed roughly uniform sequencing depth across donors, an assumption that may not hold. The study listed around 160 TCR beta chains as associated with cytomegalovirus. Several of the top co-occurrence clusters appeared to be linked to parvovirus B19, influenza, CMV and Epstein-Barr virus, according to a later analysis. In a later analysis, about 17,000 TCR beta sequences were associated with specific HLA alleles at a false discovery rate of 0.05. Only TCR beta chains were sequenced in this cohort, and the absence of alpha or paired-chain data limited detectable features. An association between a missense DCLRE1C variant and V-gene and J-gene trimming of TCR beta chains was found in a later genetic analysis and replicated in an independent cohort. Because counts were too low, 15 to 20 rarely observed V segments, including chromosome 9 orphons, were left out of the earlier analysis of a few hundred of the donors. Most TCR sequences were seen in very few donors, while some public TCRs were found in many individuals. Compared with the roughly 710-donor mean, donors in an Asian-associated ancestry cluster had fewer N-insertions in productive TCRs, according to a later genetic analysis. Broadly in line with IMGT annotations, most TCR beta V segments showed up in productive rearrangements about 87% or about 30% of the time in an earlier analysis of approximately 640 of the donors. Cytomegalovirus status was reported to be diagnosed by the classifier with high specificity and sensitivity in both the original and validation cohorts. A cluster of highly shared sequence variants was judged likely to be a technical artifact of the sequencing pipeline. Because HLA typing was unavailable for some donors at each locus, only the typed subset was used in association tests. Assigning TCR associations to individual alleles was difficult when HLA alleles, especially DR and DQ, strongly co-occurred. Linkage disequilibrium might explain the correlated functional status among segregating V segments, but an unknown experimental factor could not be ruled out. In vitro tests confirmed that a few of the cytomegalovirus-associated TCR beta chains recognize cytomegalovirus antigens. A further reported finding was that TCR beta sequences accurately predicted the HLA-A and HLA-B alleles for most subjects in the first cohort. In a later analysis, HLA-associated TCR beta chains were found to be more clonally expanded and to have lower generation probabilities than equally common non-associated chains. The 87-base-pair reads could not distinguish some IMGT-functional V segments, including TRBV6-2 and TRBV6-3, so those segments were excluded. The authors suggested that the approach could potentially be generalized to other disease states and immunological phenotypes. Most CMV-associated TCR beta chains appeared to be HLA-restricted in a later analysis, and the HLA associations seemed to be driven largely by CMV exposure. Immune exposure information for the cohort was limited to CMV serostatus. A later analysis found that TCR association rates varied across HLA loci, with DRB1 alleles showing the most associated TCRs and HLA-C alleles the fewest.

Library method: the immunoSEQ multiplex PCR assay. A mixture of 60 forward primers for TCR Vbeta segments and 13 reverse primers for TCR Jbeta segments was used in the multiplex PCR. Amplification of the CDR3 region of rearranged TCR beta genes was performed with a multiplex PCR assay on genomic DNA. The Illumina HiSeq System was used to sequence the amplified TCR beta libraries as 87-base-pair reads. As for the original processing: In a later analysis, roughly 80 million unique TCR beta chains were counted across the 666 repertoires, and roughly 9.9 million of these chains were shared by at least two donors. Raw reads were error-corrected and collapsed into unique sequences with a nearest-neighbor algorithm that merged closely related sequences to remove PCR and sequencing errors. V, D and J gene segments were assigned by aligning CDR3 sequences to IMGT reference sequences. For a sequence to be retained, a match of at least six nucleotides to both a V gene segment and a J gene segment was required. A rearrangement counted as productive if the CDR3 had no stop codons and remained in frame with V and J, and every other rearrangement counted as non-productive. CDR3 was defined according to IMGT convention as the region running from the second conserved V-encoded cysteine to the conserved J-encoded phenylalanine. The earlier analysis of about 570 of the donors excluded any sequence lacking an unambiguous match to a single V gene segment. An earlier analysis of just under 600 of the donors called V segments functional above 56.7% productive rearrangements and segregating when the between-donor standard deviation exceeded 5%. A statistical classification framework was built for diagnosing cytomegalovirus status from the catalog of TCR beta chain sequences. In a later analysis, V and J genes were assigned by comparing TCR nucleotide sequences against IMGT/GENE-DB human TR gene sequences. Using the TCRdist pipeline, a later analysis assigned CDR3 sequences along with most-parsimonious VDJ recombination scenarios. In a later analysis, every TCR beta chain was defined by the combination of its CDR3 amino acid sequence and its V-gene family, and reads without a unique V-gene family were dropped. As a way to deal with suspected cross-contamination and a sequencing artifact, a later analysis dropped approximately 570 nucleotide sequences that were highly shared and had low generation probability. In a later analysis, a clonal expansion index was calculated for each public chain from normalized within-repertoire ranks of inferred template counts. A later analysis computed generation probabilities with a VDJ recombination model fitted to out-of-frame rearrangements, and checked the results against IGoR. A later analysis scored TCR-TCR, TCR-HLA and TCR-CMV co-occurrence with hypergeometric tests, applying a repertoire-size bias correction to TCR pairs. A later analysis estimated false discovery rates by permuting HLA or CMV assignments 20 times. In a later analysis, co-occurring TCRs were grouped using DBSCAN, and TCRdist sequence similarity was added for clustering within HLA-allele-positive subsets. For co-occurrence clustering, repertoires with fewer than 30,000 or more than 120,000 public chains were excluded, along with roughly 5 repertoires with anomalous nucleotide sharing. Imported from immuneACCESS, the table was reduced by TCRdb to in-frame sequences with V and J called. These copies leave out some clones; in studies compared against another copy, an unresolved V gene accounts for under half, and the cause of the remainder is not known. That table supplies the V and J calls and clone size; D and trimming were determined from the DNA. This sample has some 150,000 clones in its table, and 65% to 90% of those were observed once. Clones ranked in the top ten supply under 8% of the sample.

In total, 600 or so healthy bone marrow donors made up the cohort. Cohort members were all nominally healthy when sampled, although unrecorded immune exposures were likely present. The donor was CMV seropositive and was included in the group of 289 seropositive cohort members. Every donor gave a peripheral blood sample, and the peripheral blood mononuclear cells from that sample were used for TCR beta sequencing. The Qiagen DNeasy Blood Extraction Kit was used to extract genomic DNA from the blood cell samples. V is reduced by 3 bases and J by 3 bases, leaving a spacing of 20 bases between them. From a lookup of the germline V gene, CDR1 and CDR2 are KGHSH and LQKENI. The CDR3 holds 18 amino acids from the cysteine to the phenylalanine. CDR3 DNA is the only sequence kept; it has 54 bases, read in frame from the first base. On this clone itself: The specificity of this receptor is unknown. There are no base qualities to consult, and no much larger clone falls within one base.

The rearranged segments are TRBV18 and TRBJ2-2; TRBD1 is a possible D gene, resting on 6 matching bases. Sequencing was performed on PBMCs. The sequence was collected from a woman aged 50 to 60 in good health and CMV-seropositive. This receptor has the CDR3 CASSPQNSSPGDTGELFF. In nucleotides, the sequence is TGTGCCAGCTCACCTCAAAATTCATCCCCAGGGGACACCGGGGAGCTGTTTTTT.